This T cell receptor (beta chain) was found in a study of blood T cells in healthy people across ages. Study findings and constraints: Researchers judged that diversity estimates from one million T cells fell short of true values.

A second PCR, run for roughly 7 to 11 cycles, used a sample-barcoded 5' primer plus a J-beta primer mix. From the 5' RACE reads, TCRdb called clonotypes with MiXCR, one entry per CDR3 protein. The data show about 940,000 distinct CDR3 sequences, around 46% seen once. Concerning this clonotype itself: The antigen is unknown.

V was clipped by 6 bases and J by 7 bases, with 21 bases between them. This CDR3 contains 15 residues. Germline V lookup: CDR1 MNHNS, CDR2 SASEGT. This rearrangement joins TRBV6-1 to TRBJ1-2; TRBD1 might be the D (5 bases). Sequencing input: blood. This clonotype originated in a young man in good health. The chain's CDR3 is CASRRQRMDLGGYTF. The CDR3 nucleotides read TGTGCCAGCAGGCGACAGAGAATGGACCTGGGTGGCTACACCTTC.